A selection of T cell receptor beta chains follows, all from one sample in a study of CD8 T cells in Susac syndrome. TCRdb processed the immunoSEQ multiplex PCR reads anew with MiXCR; each CDR3 protein has one entry. The sample lists 150,000 to 200,000 distinct CDR3 sequences; approximately 94% were seen once. The sequenced sample was CD4+ T cells from PBMCs. These receptor sequences come from a human donor with multiple sclerosis. Both conserved end residues are part of each CDR3. A D gene is named only where the DNA matches it firmly. For some rows the clone size is stated as once, few or many, or as a class when expanded; others skip it.

cdr3_aa	cdr3_nt	d_call	j_call	v_call	clone_size
CASSLRQYSGNTIYF	TGTGCCAGCAGTTTGAGACAGTACTCTGGAAACACCATATATTTT	.	TRBJ1-3	TRBV12-3/TRBV12-4	.
CSASQVRMGQGLINQPQHF	TGCAGTGCTAGTCAAGTAAGGATGGGACAGGGCCTTATCAATCAGCCCCAGCATTTT	TRBD1	TRBJ1-5	TRBV20-1	.
CASSQLTSEQFF	TGTGCCAGCAGCCAGCTGACTAGTGAGCAGTTCTTC	.	TRBJ2-1	TRBV3-1	.
CASSFAGANVLTF	TGTGCCAGCAGTTTTGCTGGGGCCAACGTCCTGACTTTC	.	TRBJ2-6	TRBV12-3/TRBV12-4	few
CATSGRGLPNTGELFF	TGTGCCACCAGCGGTCGGGGACTACCGAACACCGGGGAGCTGTTTTTT	TRBD2	TRBJ2-2	TRBV15	.
CASSYGGVLFF	TGTGCCAGCAGTTACGGGGGGGTACTGTTTTTT	TRBD2	TRBJ2-2	TRBV6-6	.
CSARTGNYGYTF	TGCAGTGCTAGGACTGGTAACTATGGCTACACCTTC	.	TRBJ1-2	TRBV20-1	once
CASSNQLGTGELFF	TGTGCCAGCAGCAACCAACTAGGCACCGGGGAGCTGTTTTTT	.	TRBJ2-2	TRBV6-2/TRBV6-3	.
CAWSPGTGNQPQHF	TGTGCCTGGAGTCCCGGGACAGGGAATCAGCCCCAGCATTTT	TRBD1	TRBJ1-5	TRBV30	.
CSARDPHGTSWETQYF	TGCAGTGCTAGAGATCCCCATGGGACTAGCTGGGAGACCCAGTACTTC	TRBD2	TRBJ2-5	TRBV20-1	.
CASSLHTYEQYF	TGTGCCAGCAGTTTACATACCTACGAGCAGTACTTC	.	TRBJ2-7	TRBV28	once
CASSTPGGSYEQYF	TGTGCCAGCAGCACTCCAGGGGGCTCCTACGAGCAGTACTTC	TRBD1	TRBJ2-7	TRBV6-6	.
CASSLKGGTYEQYF	TGTGCCAGCAGTTTAAAGGGAGGGACCTACGAGCAGTACTTC	TRBD2	TRBJ2-7	TRBV12-3/TRBV12-4	.
CASRNRGYYGYTF	TGTGCCAGCAGGAACAGGGGATACTATGGCTACACCTTC	TRBD1	TRBJ1-2	TRBV6-5	.
CASSWRESDTQYF	TGTGCCAGCAGTTGGAGGGAATCAGATACGCAGTATTTT	.	TRBJ2-3	TRBV6-5	.
CASSKQPGQVKTQYF	TGTGCCAGCAGTAAACAACCGGGACAGGTGAAGACCCAGTACTTC	TRBD1	TRBJ2-5	TRBV12-3/TRBV12-4	.
CASSFLAGADTQYF	TGCGCCAGCAGCTTTCTAGCGGGAGCAGATACGCAGTATTTT	TRBD2	TRBJ2-3	TRBV5-1	.
CAWRTEAFF	TGTGCCTGGAGAACTGAAGCTTTCTTT	.	TRBJ1-1	TRBV30	.
CASSSVSEAFF	TGTGCCAGCAGCTCGGTCTCTGAAGCTTTCTTT	.	TRBJ1-1	TRBV7-9	.
CASRIRSGANVLTF	TGCGCCAGCAGAATAAGATCTGGGGCCAACGTCCTGACTTTC	.	TRBJ2-6	TRBV5-1	.
CASSLGPWEREAEETQYF	TGTGCCAGCAGCTTAGGGCCTTGGGAGCGGGAGGCAGAAGAGACCCAGTACTTC	TRBD2	TRBJ2-5	TRBV7-2	.
CASSSYYEQYF	TGTGCCAGCAGTTCTTATTACGAGCAGTACTTC	.	TRBJ2-7	TRBV7-2	few
CASSQDLWGPDGYTF	TGTGCCAGCAGCCAAGATCTTTGGGGGCCGGATGGCTACACCTTC	.	TRBJ1-2	TRBV4-2	.
CASSPGNQPQHF	TGTGCCAGCTCACCCGGGAATCAGCCCCAGCATTTT	.	TRBJ1-5	TRBV18	.
CASSSLSIAKNIQYF	TGTGCCAGCAGTTCCCTCTCGATAGCCAAAAACATTCAGTACTTC	.	TRBJ2-4	TRBV6-2/TRBV6-3	.
CASSPKDTQYF	TGTGCCAGCAGCCCTAAAGATACGCAGTATTTT	.	TRBJ2-3	TRBV28	.
CASTRQEVDEQYF	TGTGCCAGCACCCGACAGGAGGTAGACGAGCAGTACTTC	.	TRBJ2-7	TRBV6-6	.
CASSFVNLNTGELFF	TGTGCCAGCAGCTTTGTAAACCTGAACACCGGGGAGCTGTTTTTT	.	TRBJ2-2	TRBV7-6	.